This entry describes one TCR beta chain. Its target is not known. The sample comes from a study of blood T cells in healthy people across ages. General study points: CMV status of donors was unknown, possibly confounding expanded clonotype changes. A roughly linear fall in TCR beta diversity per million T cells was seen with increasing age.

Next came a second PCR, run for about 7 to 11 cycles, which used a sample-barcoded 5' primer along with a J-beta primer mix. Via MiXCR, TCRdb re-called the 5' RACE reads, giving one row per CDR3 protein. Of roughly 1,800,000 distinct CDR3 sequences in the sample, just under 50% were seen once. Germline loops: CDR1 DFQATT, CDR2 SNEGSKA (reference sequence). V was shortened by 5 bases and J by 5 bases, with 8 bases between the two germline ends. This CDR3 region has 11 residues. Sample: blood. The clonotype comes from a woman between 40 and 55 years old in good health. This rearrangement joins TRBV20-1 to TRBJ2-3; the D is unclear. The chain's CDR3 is CSAQRGDTQYF. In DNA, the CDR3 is TGCAGTGCTCAGCGAGGAGATACGCAGTATTTT.